These 9 T cell receptor beta chains were sequenced from one sample in a study of OX40 agonist ivuxolimab in advanced cancers. Libraries were prepared by immunoSEQ multiplex PCR; TCRdb keeps only in-frame clonotypes and omits some of them. This sample has more than 80,000 clones, with 85% to 90% found just once. The sequences come from CD4+ or CD8+ T cells sorted from blood, collected in a trial of the OX40 agonist ivuxolimab. The origin of the receptors is an adult with an advanced solid tumor such as melanoma, head and neck, liver or kidney cancer.

This clone appeared a single time. This chain links TRBV15 with TRBJ2-7; the D gene is possibly TRBD1 (5 bases). The CDR3 is 14 residues long. Between the trimmed V and J ends, which lost 0 bases and 3 bases, there was a span of 9 bases. Germline values: CDR1 LNHNV, CDR2 YYDKDF (reference sequence). The CDR3 DNA is TGTGCCACCAGCAGAGATCAGGGTGTCTACGAGCAGTACTTC. Protein sequence: CATSRDQGVYEQYF. The full variable domain, rest sourced from reference TRBV15 and TRBJ2-7, is DAMVIQNPRYQVTQFGKPVTLSCSQTLNHNVMYWYQQKSSQAPKLLFHYYDKDFNNEADTPDNFQSRRPNTSFCFLDIRSPGLGDTAMYLCATSRDQGVYEQYFGPGTRLTVT.

This clone was observed a few times. The chain couples TRBV30 to TRBJ1-2, with no clear D. The CDR3 has 13 amino acids. The germline V gene has CDR1 GTSNPN and CDR2 SVGIG (reference sequence). V lost 4 bases and J lost 4, with 13 bases in between. The CDR3: CAWNTARLYGYTF. CDR3 bases: TGTGCCTGGAATACCGCACGCCTCTATGGCTACACCTTC.

The chain carries TRBV2 and TRBJ1-5; possible D gene TRBD1, 6 bases. Trimming stripped 8 bases from V and 3 bases from J, with 14 bases between. CDR3 length: 14 amino acids. Per germline, CDR1 SNHLY and CDR2 FYNNEI. CDR3 sequence: CASRSDSPNQPQHF. CDR3 nucleotides: TGTGCCAGCCGATCGGACAGCCCCAATCAGCCCCAGCATTTT.

The gene calls are TRBV11-2 and TRBJ2-7; 7 nucleotides align to TRBD1. The germline V gene encodes CDR1 SGHAT and CDR2 FQNNGV. V gave up 3 bases and J gave up 6 bases; unmatched junction bases: 8. The CDR3 sequence is 14 residues long. CDR3 DNA: TGTGCCAGCAGCTTGGGACAGACCTCTCCCGAGCAGTACTTC. Protein: CASSLGQTSPEQYF.

The chain carries TRBV28 and TRBJ1-1, with a weak D call TRBD1 (5 bases). V lost 3 bases and J 6 bases, leaving 11 bases between the germline ends. Germline V gives CDR1 MDHEN, CDR2 SYDVKM. The length of the CDR3 is 13 residues. The CDR3 DNA is TGTGCCAGCAGTTTGGGGACTCGGGCTGAAGCTTTCTTT. This sequence encodes CASSLGTRAEAFF.

This sequence joins TRBV19 and TRBJ2-7, with D maybe TRBD1 (5 bases). The CDR3 sequence is 13 residues long. Per the germline V gene, CDR1 is LNHDA and CDR2 is SQIVND (reference sequence). V dropped 4 bases and J dropped 2 bases, with 9 bases sitting between them. Written as DNA, the CDR3 is TGTGCCAGTAGTAAGGGGATCGCCTACGAGCAGTACTTC. Its protein is CASSKGIAYEQYF.

V gene TRBV2 combines with J gene TRBJ2-5; D is uncertain. With 7 bases removed from V and 3 bases from J, the gap between germline ends came to 15 bases. This CDR3 comprises 14 residues. Germline assignment: CDR1 SNHLY and CDR2 FYNNEI. CDR3 DNA: TGTGCCAGCAACGTCGGCCTATCGGAAGAGACCCAGTACTTC. As protein: CASNVGLSEETQYF.

As DNA, the CDR3 is TGTGCCAGCAGCTCCGGACAGATTCGCACAGATACGCAGTATTTT. Its translation: CASSSGQIRTDTQYF. The chain uses TRBV11-2 and TRBJ2-3, with a possible D match to TRBD1 (6 bases). V was cut by 4 bases and J by 1 base, with 12 bases left in between. Per germline, CDR1 SGHAT and CDR2 FQNNGV. There are 15 residues in the CDR3.

The chain recombines TRBV7-9 with TRBJ2-1, with 7 bases lining up with TRBD1. Germline V lookup: CDR1 SEHNR, CDR2 FQNEAQ (reference sequence). J was trimmed by 0 bases and V by 8 bases; bases with no gene match: 4. CDR3 length: 14 amino acids. CDR3 nucleotide sequence: TGTGCCAGCCAGGGGGACAGCTCCTACAATGAGCAGTTCTTC. Protein sequence: CASQGDSSYNEQFF.